The 6 T cell receptor beta chains below were found in one sample sequenced in a study of blood T cell repertoires in COVID-19. Some clones are missing from TCRdb's copy, which holds only in-frame ones; the method was immunoSEQ multiplex PCR. The sample has 300,000 to 400,000 clones; approximately 85% are singletons. The sample comprised peripheral blood. Source of these receptors: a human donor in a cohort sampled during active COVID-19.

The V gene is TRBV6-2 or TRBV6-3, the J gene TRBJ2-7; D is perhaps TRBD1 (5 bases). V dropped 4 bases and J dropped 2 bases, with 9 bases sitting between them. The V gene's germline CDR1 is MNHEY and CDR2 SVGEGT. The CDR3 totals 13 residues. The CDR3 sequence is CASSWPGPYEQYF. The CDR3 region has the DNA TGTGCCAGCAGTTGGCCAGGGCCCTACGAGCAGTACTTC.

The chain joins TRBV2 to TRBJ1-1, with 10 bases fitting TRBD1. V gave up 4 bases and J gave up 6 bases; unmatched junction bases: 8. The CDR3 has 15 amino acids. Germline V CDR1 and CDR2: SNHLY, FYNNEI. As DNA, the CDR3 is TGTGCCAGCAGTGGACAGGGGGCATGGTTGCCTGAAGCTTTCTTT. This translates into CASSGQGAWLPEAFF.

The rearrangement uses TRBV4-2 and TRBJ2-5; D is perhaps TRBD2 (6 bases). The V end was cut by 5 bases, the J end by 5 bases, with 15 bases between. Germline CDR1 reads LGHNA; CDR2 reads YNFKEQ. This CDR3 is built from 14 residues. The CDR3 here is CASSSRRGKETQYF. Written as DNA, the CDR3 is TGTGCCAGCAGCTCAAGACGGGGGAAGGAGACCCAGTACTTC.

J is TRBJ1-6 and V is TRBV2; a possible D gene is TRBD1 (6 bases). CDR3 length: 15 amino acids. Germline CDR1 SNHLY, CDR2 FYNNEI. Trimming removed 8 bases at V and 9 bases at J, with 20 bases between. The CDR3: CASLDSEPGRSPLHF. The CDR3 DNA follows: TGTGCCAGCCTGGACAGCGAACCGGGACGTTCACCCCTCCACTTT.

This chain joins TRBV6-5 and TRBJ1-2; the match to TRBD1 covers 8 bases. Trimming took 4 bases from V and 2 from J; bases not matched to a gene: 3. Per the germline V gene, CDR1 is MNHEY and CDR2 is SVGAGI. The CDR3 extends over 14 amino acids. Here the CDR3 reads CASSWAGGNYGYTF. As DNA, the CDR3 is TGTGCCAGCAGTTGGGCAGGGGGCAACTATGGCTACACCTTC.

This chain uses TRBV9 with TRBJ2-4, with TRBD2 matching 7 bases. The CDR3 extends over 15 amino acids. CDR1 SGDLS and CDR2 YYNGEE come from the germline V gene. Trimming at V came to 2 bases and at J to 1 base, leaving 3 bases not matched to a gene. CDR3 in amino acids: CASSVSGGAKNIQYF. In nucleotides, the CDR3 is TGTGCCAGCAGCGTTTCCGGGGGGGCCAAAAACATTCAGTACTTC.